Presented here are 8 T cell receptor beta chains from one specimen sequenced in a study of post-analysis software for immune sequencing data. These TCRs' antigens remain unknown. Unique molecular identifiers were carried by the TCR beta cDNA libraries. TCRdb ran MiXCR on the PCR reads and lists one entry per CDR3 protein. The table shows 750,000 to 950,000 distinct CDR3 sequences, with roughly 58% occurring only once. Study-wide results and caveats: Compared with controls, patients had more of about five TRBV segments, including TRBV5-6, TRBV5-1 and TRBV20-1.

The sample comprised blood. The receptors originated from a girl aged 5-17 years with multiple sclerosis.

This clonotype has a count of ten or more. CDR3 nucleotide sequence: TGCGCCAGCAGCCAGGGACAGGAGTATCTTTACGAGCAGTACTTC. Translation gives CASSQGQEYLYEQYF. This chain connects TRBV4-1 to TRBJ2-7; 8 positions match TRBD1. V gave up 3 bases and J gave up 4 bases; unmatched junction bases: 8. CDR1 is MGHRA, CDR2 YSYEKL, per germline. The CDR3 spans 15 residues.

The chain couples TRBV10-3 to TRBJ2-1; 8 positions match TRBD1. This CDR3 region has 16 residues. V trimming: 5 bases; J trimming: 3 bases; junction bases outside the gene matches: 9. Germline CDR1 is ENHRY and CDR2 is SYGVKD. This CDR3 is CAISSTGTGIYNEQFF. In DNA, the CDR3 is TGTGCCATCAGTAGCACCGGGACAGGAATCTACAATGAGCAGTTCTTC.

The gene calls are TRBV12-3 or TRBV12-4 and TRBJ1-2; a weak D match, TRBD1 (6 bases). V gave up 8 bases and J gave up 6 bases, with 19 bases separating them. The CDR3 sequence is 14 residues long. CDR3 sequence (DNA): TGTGCCAGCTCCGTCTGGGGGCTGTCAGATGGCTACACCTTC. Translation: CASSVWGLSDGYTF.

This clonotype was picked up a small number of times. V and J are TRBV5-1 and TRBJ2-6; no clear D. The V end was cut by 0 bases, the J end by 2 bases, with 9 bases between. CDR1 and CDR2 from the germline V gene are SGHRS and YFSETQ. This CDR3 has 16 amino acids. The chain's CDR3 is CASSLATGAGANVLTF. The CDR3 DNA follows: TGCGCCAGCAGCTTGGCCACTGGGGCTGGGGCCAACGTCCTGACTTTC.

This sequence joins TRBV27 and TRBJ2-1; D is perhaps TRBD1 (5 bases). CDR3 size: 15 residues. V was cut by 3 bases and J by 2 bases, with 11 bases left in between. In germline, CDR1 is MNHEY, CDR2 SMNVEV (reference sequence). CDR3 sequence: CASSLPRAPYNEQFF. The CDR3 bases are TGTGCCAGCAGTTTGCCCAGGGCACCCTACAATGAGCAGTTCTTC.

This sequence joins TRBV20-1 and TRBJ2-5; 11 bases line up with TRBD2. Germline V gives CDR1 DFQATT, CDR2 SNEGSKA (reference sequence). Trimming cost V 0 bases and J 4 bases; bases outside gene matches: 1. The CDR3 totals 14 residues. CDR3 bases: TGCAGTGCTAGAGATGGACTAGCGGGAGAGACCCAGTACTTC. It is translated as CSARDGLAGETQYF.

The V and J genes are TRBV3-1 and TRBJ1-1; D is unclear. CDR1 and CDR2 (germline): LGHDT, YNNKEL (reference sequence). The V end was cut by 0 bases, the J end by 6 bases, with 8 bases between. The CDR3 is 13 amino acids. The CDR3 protein is CASSQDFGAEAFF. The CDR3 coding sequence is TGTGCCAGCAGCCAAGATTTCGGGGCTGAAGCTTTCTTT.

V is TRBV12-3 or TRBV12-4 and J is TRBJ2-3; no definite D call. This CDR3 comprises 13 residues. Trimming pared 6 bases from V and 2 bases from J, leaving 9 bases between. The CDR3 protein is CASSPALTDTQYF. In nucleotides, the CDR3 is TGTGCCAGCAGCCCAGCGCTCACAGATACGCAGTATTTT.